The source of this TCR beta chain is a study of cytomegalovirus exposure and HLA in healthy donors. The assay was immunoSEQ multiplex PCR, and TCRdb's table has in-frame clones only and misses some. Here the sample spans roughly 150,000 clones, about 95% being singletons. This CDR3 is built from 16 residues. V shed 0 bases and J shed 0 bases, with 13 bases lying between them. The germline V gene has CDR1 SGHRS and CDR2 YFSETQ. The sequencing sample was made of PBMCs. The chain has TRBV5-1 and TRBJ2-7; tentative D call: TRBD2 (6 bases). The source is a man aged 18 to 29 in good health and CMV-seropositive. CDR3 bases: TGCGCCAGCAGCTTGGGCAGCGGGTTCAGCTCCTACGAGCAGTACTTC. It yields the protein CASSLGSGFSSYEQYF.